A single sample is the source of the 6 T cell receptor beta chains below, sequenced in a study of OX40 agonist ivuxolimab in advanced cancers. Assay used: immunoSEQ multiplex PCR; TCRdb lists only in-frame clones, some missing. The sample holds roughly 84,000 clones; roughly 80% are singletons and the top ten take roughly 4.9%. Sequencing used CD4+ or CD8+ T cells sorted from blood, obtained in a trial of the OX40 agonist ivuxolimab. All receptors derive from an adult with an advanced solid tumor such as melanoma, head and neck, liver or kidney cancer.

Note on this clone: Additional DNA sequences in this sample encode the identical CDR3. The chain links TRBV5-4 to TRBJ2-3; D unresolved. V was pared by 0 bases and J by 4 bases, with 3 bases between. This CDR3 has 12 residues. CDR1 SGHNT and CDR2 YYREEE come from the germline V gene (reference sequence). As DNA, the CDR3 is TGTGCCAGCAGCTTGGAGGCAGATACGCAGTATTTT. Its translation: CASSLEADTQYF.

The chain is built from TRBV5-1 and TRBJ2-4; TRBD1 matches at 10 bases. V gave up 4 bases and J gave up 2 bases; unmatched junction bases: 6. This CDR3 region has 16 residues. Germline loops: CDR1 SGHRS, CDR2 YFSETQ. CDR3 protein: CASSTTGGGTKNIQYF. For the CDR3, the DNA is TGCGCCAGCAGCACGACAGGGGGCGGAACCAAAAACATTCAGTACTTC.

This chain links TRBV7-3 with TRBJ2-3; 8 bases align to TRBD2. The ends lost 5 bases at V and 6 bases at J; junction bases unmatched: 1. The CDR3 spans 12 residues. The germline gives CDR1 SGHTA, CDR2 FQGTGA. The CDR3 DNA sequence: TGTGCCAGCAGCCCGGGAGGGGATACGCAGTATTTT. Amino acid sequence: CASSPGGDTQYF.

The CDR3 here is CASSPAGSRNTIYF. In nucleotides, the CDR3 is TGTGCCAGCTCACCAGCAGGGTCGAGAAACACCATATATTTT. The genes are TRBV18 and TRBJ1-3, with D possibly matching TRBD1 (5 bases). In germline, CDR1 is KGHSH, CDR2 LQKENI. The CDR3 has 14 residues. Trimming left V 2 bases short and J 5 bases short, with 10 bases between.

The genes are TRBV27 and TRBJ1-4; D is possibly TRBD1 (5 bases). Germline CDR1 reads MNHEY; CDR2 reads SMNVEV (reference sequence). This CDR3 region has 17 residues. Between the trimmed V and J ends, which lost 5 bases and 4 bases, there was a span of 20 bases. This CDR3 is CASSVPGRGELNEKLFF. The CDR3 coding sequence is TGTGCCAGCAGTGTTCCGGGACGGGGGGAGCTTAATGAAAAACTGTTTTTT.

The CDR3 bases are TGTGCCAGCAGCCCGGACAGGACGAACACTGAAGCTTTCTTT. Translated, it gives CASSPDRTNTEAFF. The chain combines TRBV6-4 with TRBJ1-1, with TRBD1 identical over 7 bases. V lost 6 bases to trimming and J lost 1 base; unmatched junction nucleotides: 5. Germline values: CDR1 MRHNA, CDR2 SNTAGT. There are 14 residues in the CDR3.